This note documents a single TCR beta chain sequence. The data were obtained in a study of Ad26.COV2.S vaccination and SARS-CoV-2 variants. Treatment specified: some 20 received Ad26.COV2.S at low or high dose, single or two shots; roughly five received placebo; per-sample allocation not given. Day 63 after the first injection of vaccine or placebo was the sampling time. J lost 4 bases, V lost 3 bases, and 7 bases had no gene match. The CDR3 has 15 amino acids. Germline CDR1 reads SGDLS; CDR2 reads YYNGEE. Profiled with immunoSEQ multiplex PCR; TCRdb holds only in-frame clones, not every one. Of 440,000 or so clones in the sample, roughly 91% were seen once.

V and J are TRBV9 and TRBJ2-1; 7 bases agree with TRBD2. The TCR comes from a person between 18 and 65 years old who received the Ad26.COV2.S COVID-19 vaccine or a placebo. The sequences come from peripheral blood, collected in a trial of Ad26.COV2.S vaccine versus placebo. The CDR3 coding sequence is TGTGCCAGCAGCGGTGGGTCTAGCGGTTACAATGAGCAGTTCTTC. Amino acids: CASSGGSSGYNEQFF.